This record concerns one T cell receptor (beta chain) sequence. Its antigen is not known. The ends lost 1 base at V and 3 bases at J; junction bases unmatched: 3. The germline CDR1 and CDR2 sequences are LNHDA and SQIVND (reference sequence). The CDR3 runs to 16 residues. This record belongs to a study of cytomegalovirus exposure and HLA in healthy donors. General study results and limits: The majority of TCR sequences were rare, yet some public TCRs appeared in many donors. The study reported that TCR beta sequences accurately predicted HLA-A and HLA-B alleles in most subjects.

Researchers ran the PCR with 60 Vbeta and 13 Jbeta primers. Original methodology: A follow-up analysis tallied around 80 million unique TCR beta chains, approximately 11 million shared. Method: immunoSEQ multiplex PCR; TCRdb's copy keeps in-frame clones and lacks some. That table gives V, J and clone size, and the DNA gave D and trimming. In total, the table holds approximately 150,000 clones. The sequencing input was PBMCs. The chain has TRBV19 and TRBJ1-4, with 9 bases that match TRBD1. This clonotype was obtained from a woman between 18 and 30 years old in good health and CMV-seronegative. As DNA, the CDR3 is TGTGCCAGTAGTATAGGGACAGGGGTTTCTAATGAAAAACTGTTTTTT. Protein product: CASSIGTGVSNEKLFF.